The following is a T cell receptor beta chain sequence with its context. There are 14 residues in the CDR3. The sample belongs to a study of control samples from healthy donors and cancer patients. Profiling relied on immunoSEQ multiplex PCR, and the TCRdb table lists in-frame clones only, not all of them. The data hold around 76,000 clones, with 89% observed a single time. This sequence joins TRBV21-1 and TRBJ1-1; the D segment call TRBD1 is taken from the table without a DNA check. TRBV21-1 constitutes a pseudogene. The sequenced material came from PBMCs. The clonotype was recovered from a woman aged 45 to 65 with colorectal cancer. CDR3 protein: CASSKEGFWTEAFF. CDR3 DNA: TGTGCCAGCAGCAAAGAGGGGTTTTGGACTGAAGCTTTCTTT.